This T cell receptor beta chain appears in the sequencing data of a study of shared clonotypes between healthy human individuals. Deep-level settings were used for running the assay. The protocol was immunoSEQ multiplex PCR, while the TCRdb copy is restricted to in-frame clones and leaves out a portion. Of about 2.4 million clones listed, roughly 93% are singletons. The CDR3 runs 16 residues. CDR1 and CDR2 (germline): LNHNV, YYDKDF (reference sequence). V trimming: 3 bases; J trimming: 6 bases; junction bases outside the gene matches: 10. Into CD45RA+ naive and CD45RA-negative memory subsets, the CD4+ cells were split.

Sequencing was done on a sample of naive CD4+ T cells from PBMCs. The sample's subset: CD45RA+ positively selected. The TCR comes from a man younger than 35 in good health. Some clones in this sample may be carry-over from other donors' samples. This chain links TRBV15 with TRBJ2-2; 7 nucleotides match TRBD1. CDR3 residues: CATSSVDRVPPGELFF. Written as DNA, the CDR3 is TGTGCCACCAGCAGCGTCGACAGGGTCCCCCCCGGGGAGCTGTTTTTT.